These 4 T cell receptor beta chains share one sample of origin, sequenced in a study of early T cells in non-severe SARS-CoV-2 infection. From the 5' RACE reads, TCRdb called clonotypes with MiXCR, one entry per CDR3 protein. The profile shows around 26,000 distinct CDR3 sequences, more than 3.5% of them singletons. The sample was whole blood. These receptor sequences come from an adult who was a healthcare worker with PCR-confirmed SARS-CoV-2 infection or an uninfected control (not recorded which).

This clonotype was recorded many times. This chain joins TRBV18 and TRBJ2-2; no firm D call. This CDR3 region has 14 residues. The ends were cut back, 6 bases at V and 0 bases at J, with 8 bases in the middle. Germline values: CDR1 KGHSH, CDR2 LQKENI. The CDR3 here is CASSENSNTGELFF. In nucleotides, the CDR3 is TGTGCCAGCTCCGAGAACTCGAACACCGGGGAGCTGTTTTTT.

This clonotype was seen repeatedly, ten times or more. CDR3 nucleotide sequence: TGTGCCAGCAGCTCCCTTTACCGGGACAGGGTGCCTGAAGCTTTCTTT. Protein: CASSSLYRDRVPEAFF. The chain links TRBV7-2 to TRBJ1-1, with 9 bases lining up with TRBD1. Germline-derived CDR1 and CDR2 are SGHTA and FQGNSA. Trimming cost V 4 bases and J 6 bases; bases outside gene matches: 12. This CDR3 has 16 residues. The complete variable domain, with remaining parts taken from reference TRBV7-2 and TRBJ1-1, reads GAGVSQSPSNKVTEKGKDVELRCDPISGHTALYWYRQSLGQGLEFLIYFQGNSAPDKSGLPSDRFSAERTGGSVSTLTIQRTQQEDSAVYLCASSSLYRDRVPEAFFGQGTRLTVV.

The table lists this clonotype with many counts. The chain joins TRBV6-6 to TRBJ2-3, with 7 bases fitting TRBD2. Germline CDR1 reads MNHNY; CDR2 reads SVGAGI (reference sequence). This CDR3 spans 18 amino acids. V trimming: 0 bases; J trimming: 0 bases; junction bases outside the gene matches: 9. The CDR3 is CASSYSRGSGHSTDTQYF. Written as DNA, the CDR3 is TGTGCCAGCAGTTACTCGAGGGGTAGCGGGCATAGCACAGATACGCAGTATTTT.

This clonotype showed up many times. The V call is TRBV9, the J call TRBJ1-1, with a weak D call TRBD1 (5 bases). The CDR3 spans 13 residues. Germline CDR1 SGDLS, CDR2 YYNGEE. Between the trimmed V and J ends, which lost 3 bases and 7 bases, there was a span of 13 bases. CDR3 nucleotides: TGTGCCAGCAGCGCGGGGGTGGAGGGTGAAGCTTTCTTT. The encoded protein is CASSAGVEGEAFF.